This T cell receptor (beta chain) was sequenced in a study of T-cell reconstitution after alpha-beta-depleted transplantation in children. Study-wide findings and caveats: Newly produced T cells mostly provided counts and TCRbeta diversity after one year, as hyperexpanded clones declined.

Trimming shortened V by 7 bases and J by 1 base, and 12 bases separated the two germline ends. There are 13 residues in the CDR3. Germline CDR1 and CDR2: DFQATT and SNEGSKA (reference sequence). Worth noting for this clonotype: Its matching antigen is unknown.

A library of TCRbeta sequences, prepared with unique molecular identifiers, was generated. One entry per CDR3 protein, called by TCRdb with MiXCR from the PCR reads. This table has about 250,000 distinct CDR3 sequences, about 24% appearing once. The receptor comes from a female patient aged 2-10 years who had a stem cell transplant for congenital amegakaryocytic thrombocytopenia, so the T cells may come from the graft donor. Sequences were derived from PBMCs, mostly from graft donor cells, sampled 360 days after TCRalphabeta/CD19-depleted stem cell transplant. The chain combines TRBV20-1 with TRBJ2-3; D is perhaps TRBD1 (6 bases). The CDR3 reads CSVRAGGTDTQYF. The CDR3 DNA follows: TGCAGTGTCAGGGCAGGGGGCACAGATACGCAGTATTTT.